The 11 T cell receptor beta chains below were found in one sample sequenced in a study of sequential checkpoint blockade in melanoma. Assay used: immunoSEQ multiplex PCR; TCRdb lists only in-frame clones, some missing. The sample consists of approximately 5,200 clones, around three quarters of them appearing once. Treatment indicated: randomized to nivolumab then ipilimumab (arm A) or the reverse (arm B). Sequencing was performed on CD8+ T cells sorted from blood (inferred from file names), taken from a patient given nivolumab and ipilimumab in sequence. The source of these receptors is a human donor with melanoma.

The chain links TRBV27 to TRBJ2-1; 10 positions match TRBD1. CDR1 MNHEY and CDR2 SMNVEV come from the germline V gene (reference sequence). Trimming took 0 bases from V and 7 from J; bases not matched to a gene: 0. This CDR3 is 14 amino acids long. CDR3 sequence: CASSLSGQGNEQFF. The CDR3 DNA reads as TGTGCCAGCAGTTTATCGGGACAGGGGAATGAGCAGTTCTTC.

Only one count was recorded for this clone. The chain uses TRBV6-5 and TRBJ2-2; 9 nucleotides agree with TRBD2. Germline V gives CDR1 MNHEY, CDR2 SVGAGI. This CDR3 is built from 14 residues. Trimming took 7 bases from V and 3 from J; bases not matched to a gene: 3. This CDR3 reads CASTTSGHTGELFF. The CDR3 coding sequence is TGTGCCAGCACGACTAGCGGACACACCGGGGAGCTGTTTTTT.

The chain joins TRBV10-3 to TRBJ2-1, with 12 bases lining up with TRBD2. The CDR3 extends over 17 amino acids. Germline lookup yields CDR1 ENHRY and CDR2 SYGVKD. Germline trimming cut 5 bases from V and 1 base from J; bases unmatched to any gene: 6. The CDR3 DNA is TGTGCCATCAGTTCAAACCTAGCGGGGGGGTCCTACAATGAGCAGTTCTTC. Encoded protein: CAISSNLAGGSYNEQFF.

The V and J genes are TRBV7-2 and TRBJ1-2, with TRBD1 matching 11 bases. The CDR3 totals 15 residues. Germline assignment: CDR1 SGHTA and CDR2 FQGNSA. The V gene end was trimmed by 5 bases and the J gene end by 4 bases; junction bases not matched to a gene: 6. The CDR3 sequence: CASSQGTGGGYGYTF. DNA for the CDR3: TGTGCCAGCAGCCAAGGGACAGGGGGGGGCTATGGCTACACCTTC.

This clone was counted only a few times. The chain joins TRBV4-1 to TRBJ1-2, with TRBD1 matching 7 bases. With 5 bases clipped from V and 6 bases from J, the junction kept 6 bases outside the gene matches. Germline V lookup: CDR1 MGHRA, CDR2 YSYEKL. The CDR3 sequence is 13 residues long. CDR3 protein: CASSYTGADGYTF. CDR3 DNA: TGCGCCAGCAGCTACACAGGGGCCGATGGCTACACCTTC.

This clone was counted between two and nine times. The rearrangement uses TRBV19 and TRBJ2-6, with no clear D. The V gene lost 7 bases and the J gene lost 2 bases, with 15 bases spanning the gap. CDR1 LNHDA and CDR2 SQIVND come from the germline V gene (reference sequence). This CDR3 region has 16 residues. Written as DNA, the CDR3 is TGTGCCAGTACCACCTTTTCGGGTCCTGGGGCCAACGTCCTGACTTTC. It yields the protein CASTTFSGPGANVLTF. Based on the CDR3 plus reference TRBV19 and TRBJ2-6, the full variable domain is DGGITQSPKYLFRKEGQNVTLSCEQNLNHDAMYWYRQDPGQGLRLIYYSQIVNDFQKGDIAEGYSVSREKKESFPLTVTSAQKNPTAFYLCASTTFSGPGANVLTFGAGSRLTVL.

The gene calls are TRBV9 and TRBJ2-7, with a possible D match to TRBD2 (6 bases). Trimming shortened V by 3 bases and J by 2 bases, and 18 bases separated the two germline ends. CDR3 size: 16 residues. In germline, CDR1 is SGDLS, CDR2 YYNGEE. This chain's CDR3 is CASSATQASATYEQYF. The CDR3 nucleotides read TGTGCCAGCAGCGCTACACAGGCTAGCGCTACCTACGAGCAGTACTTC.

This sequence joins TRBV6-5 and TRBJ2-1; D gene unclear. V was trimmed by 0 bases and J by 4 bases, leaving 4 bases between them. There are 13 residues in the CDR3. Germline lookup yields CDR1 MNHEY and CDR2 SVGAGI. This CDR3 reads CASSYSRYNEQFF. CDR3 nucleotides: TGTGCCAGCAGTTACTCGCGGTACAATGAGCAGTTCTTC.

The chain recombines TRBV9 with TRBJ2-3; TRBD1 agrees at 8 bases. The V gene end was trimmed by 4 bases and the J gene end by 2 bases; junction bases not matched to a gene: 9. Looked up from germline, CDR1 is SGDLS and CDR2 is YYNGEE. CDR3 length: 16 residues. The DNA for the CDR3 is TGTGCCAGCAGCCCCCCCTGGACAGGGTACACAGATACGCAGTATTTT. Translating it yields CASSPPWTGYTDTQYF.

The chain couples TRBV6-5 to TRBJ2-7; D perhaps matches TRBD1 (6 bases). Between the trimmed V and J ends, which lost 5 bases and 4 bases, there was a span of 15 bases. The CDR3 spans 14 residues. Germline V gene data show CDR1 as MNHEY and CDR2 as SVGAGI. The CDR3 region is CASSPSGTLYEQYF. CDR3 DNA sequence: TGTGCCAGCAGTCCGTCCGGGACACTTTACGAGCAGTACTTC.

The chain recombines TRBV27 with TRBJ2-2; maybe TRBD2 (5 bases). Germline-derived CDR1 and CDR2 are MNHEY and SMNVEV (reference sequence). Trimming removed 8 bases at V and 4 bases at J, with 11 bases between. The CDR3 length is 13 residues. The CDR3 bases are TGTGCCAGCTCAAGTCGGGGCACCGGGGAGCTGTTTTTT. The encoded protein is CASSSRGTGELFF.